These T cell receptor beta chains were read from a single sample in a study of blood T cells in healthy people across ages. TCRdb re-called the 5' RACE reads through MiXCR, storing one row per CDR3 protein. Seen here are about 1.1 million distinct CDR3 sequences, around two fifths observed once, and the top ten hold about an eighth. Sequencing was performed on blood. The receptors come from a man younger than 35 in good health. CDR3s include the opening cysteine and the closing phenylalanine or tryptophan. Each record gives: J gene, D gene, V gene, clone size, CDR3 DNA, CDR3 protein. A D gene is named only where the DNA matches it firmly. Clone sizes are given selectively: once, few, many, or a class where the clone is expanded.

j_gene: TRBJ2-7
d_gene: TRBD1
v_gene: TRBV28
abundance: once
CDR3nt: TGTGCCAGCAGTTTCCCCTCGACAGGGTTCCACAATGAGCAGTACTTC
CDR3aa: CASSFPSTGFHNEQYF

j_gene: TRBJ2-2
d_gene: NA
v_gene: TRBV6-6
abundance: NA
CDR3nt: TGTGCCAGCAGGATAGGCGCGAACACCGGGGAGCTGTTTTTT
CDR3aa: CASRIGANTGELFF

j_gene: TRBJ2-3
d_gene: NA
v_gene: TRBV11-2
abundance: NA
CDR3nt: TGTGCCGGCAGCTGGAAAGCGGGCACAGATACGCAGTATTTT
CDR3aa: CAGSWKAGTDTQYF

j_gene: TRBJ1-4
d_gene: TRBD1
v_gene: TRBV4-3
abundance: NA
CDR3nt: TGCGCCAGCAGCCAAGATGGGACAGGGAATGAAAAACTGTTTTTT
CDR3aa: CASSQDGTGNEKLFF

j_gene: TRBJ1-5
d_gene: NA
v_gene: TRBV27
abundance: once
CDR3nt: TGTGCCAGCAGTCTCCGGGCCCGCTATCAGCCCCAGCATTTT
CDR3aa: CASSLRARYQPQHF

j_gene: TRBJ2-5
d_gene: NA
v_gene: TRBV9
abundance: few
CDR3nt: TGTGCCAGCAGCATGGGCCAAAGGGGAAGTAGGCAGTACTTC
CDR3aa: CASSMGQRGSRQYF

j_gene: TRBJ1-1
d_gene: TRBD1
v_gene: TRBV7-2
abundance: few
CDR3nt: TGTGCCAGCAGTTCGATCGGACAGGGAAACACTGAAGCTTTCTTT
CDR3aa: CASSSIGQGNTEAFF

j_gene: TRBJ2-7
d_gene: NA
v_gene: TRBV6-4
abundance: few
CDR3nt: TGTGCCAGCAGTGTAGGGCAGGTTAACACCTACGAGCAGTACTTC
CDR3aa: CASSVGQVNTYEQYF

j_gene: TRBJ2-1
d_gene: NA
v_gene: TRBV5-6
abundance: few
CDR3nt: TGTGCCAGCAGCAATGGACGTACCAATGAGCAGTTCTTC
CDR3aa: CASSNGRTNEQFF

j_gene: TRBJ1-2
d_gene: TRBD1
v_gene: TRBV4-2
abundance: NA
CDR3nt: TGTGCCAGCAGCCAAGGCGGACAGGGAGCCAACTATGGCTACACCTTC
CDR3aa: CASSQGGQGANYGYTF

j_gene: TRBJ2-7
d_gene: TRBD1
v_gene: TRBV6-1
abundance: few
CDR3nt: TGTGCCAGCAGCGCTCGGACAGGGACCTCCTACGAGCAGTACTTC
CDR3aa: CASSARTGTSYEQYF

j_gene: TRBJ2-2
d_gene: TRBD1
v_gene: TRBV28
abundance: NA
CDR3nt: TGTGCCAGCAGTTTCGGCCAGGGGGCCGGGGAGCTGTTTTTT
CDR3aa: CASSFGQGAGELFF

j_gene: TRBJ2-3
d_gene: NA
v_gene: TRBV6-4
abundance: few
CDR3nt: TGTGCCAGCAGTGATCTCCCAGGAGATACGCAGTATTTT
CDR3aa: CASSDLPGDTQYF

j_gene: TRBJ1-5
d_gene: TRBD1
v_gene: TRBV12-5
abundance: NA
CDR3nt: TGTGCTAGTGGTTTGGCCATCGACAGGGAGGCGAGCAATCAGCCCCAGCATTTT
CDR3aa: CASGLAIDREASNQPQHF

j_gene: TRBJ2-1
d_gene: TRBD2
v_gene: TRBV24-1
abundance: NA
CDR3nt: TGTGCCACCAGTGACCCAGCGGGGGGGGACAATGAGCAGTTCTTC
CDR3aa: CATSDPAGGDNEQFF

j_gene: TRBJ1-2
d_gene: NA
v_gene: TRBV14
abundance: NA
CDR3nt: TGTGCCAGCAGCCAGTTTTACAGATATGGCTACACCTTC
CDR3aa: CASSQFYRYGYTF

j_gene: TRBJ2-5
d_gene: TRBD2
v_gene: TRBV20-1
abundance: NA
CDR3nt: TGCAGTGCTAGAGATTCGGCAGCGGGGACGGAGACCCAGTACTTC
CDR3aa: CSARDSAAGTETQYF

j_gene: TRBJ1-2
d_gene: NA
v_gene: TRBV14
abundance: few
CDR3nt: TGTGCCAGCAGCCAAGATATGGCAGGGGAAGGCTACACCTTC
CDR3aa: CASSQDMAGEGYTF

j_gene: TRBJ2-3
d_gene: NA
v_gene: TRBV6-5
abundance: few
CDR3nt: TGTGCCAGCAGTTACGACATCCCGAGCACAGATACGCAGTATTTT
CDR3aa: CASSYDIPSTDTQYF

j_gene: TRBJ2-5
d_gene: NA
v_gene: TRBV7-9
abundance: NA
CDR3nt: TGTGCCAGCAGCTTGAGACAGCACCAAGAGACCCAGTACTTC
CDR3aa: CASSLRQHQETQYF

j_gene: TRBJ2-5
d_gene: NA
v_gene: TRBV11-2
abundance: NA
CDR3nt: TGTGCCAGCAGACAACTAGTAAGAGAGCAGTACTTC
CDR3aa: CASRQLVREQYF

j_gene: TRBJ1-2
d_gene: NA
v_gene: TRBV20-1
abundance: NA
CDR3nt: TGCAGTCCCTCGATCGAGACAGTCGGCTACACCTTC
CDR3aa: CSPSIETVGYTF

j_gene: TRBJ1-4
d_gene: TRBD1
v_gene: TRBV30
abundance: NA
CDR3nt: TGTGCCTGGGGGACAGGACTGGGTAATGAAAAACTGTTTTTT
CDR3aa: CAWGTGLGNEKLFF

j_gene: TRBJ1-2
d_gene: NA
v_gene: TRBV12-3/TRBV12-4
abundance: NA
CDR3nt: TGTGCCAGCAGCTCCGCGTTGCCAGTAGGAGGCTACACCTTC
CDR3aa: CASSSALPVGGYTF

j_gene: TRBJ2-1
d_gene: NA
v_gene: TRBV12-3/TRBV12-4
abundance: NA
CDR3nt: TGTGCCAGCCACGACGGCCGGGGAGGGCAGTTCTTC
CDR3aa: CASHDGRGGQFF

j_gene: TRBJ2-7
d_gene: TRBD1
v_gene: TRBV6-5
abundance: few
CDR3nt: TGTGCCAGCAGATCCTCCCGGGACAGATACAATGAGCAGTACTTC
CDR3aa: CASRSSRDRYNEQYF

j_gene: TRBJ1-2
d_gene: NA
v_gene: TRBV28
abundance: NA
CDR3nt: TGTGCCAACTCGGACAGCTATGGCTACACCTTC
CDR3aa: CANSDSYGYTF

j_gene: TRBJ1-5
d_gene: TRBD1
v_gene: TRBV20-1
abundance: NA
CDR3nt: TGCAGTGCTAGAGAGACAGGGGGAGGCAATCAGCCCCAGCATTTT
CDR3aa: CSARETGGGNQPQHF

j_gene: TRBJ2-2
d_gene: TRBD2
v_gene: TRBV12-3/TRBV12-4
abundance: NA
CDR3nt: TGTGCCAGCAGCCCTAGCGGGGGACCCCCGGGGGAGCTGTTTTTT
CDR3aa: CASSPSGGPPGELFF

j_gene: TRBJ2-2
d_gene: TRBD2
v_gene: TRBV3-1
abundance: NA
CDR3nt: TGTGCCAGCACCTCAGCAGGGACTAGGGTCCCCGCCGGGGAGCTGTTTTTT
CDR3aa: CASTSAGTRVPAGELFF

j_gene: TRBJ2-3
d_gene: NA
v_gene: TRBV5-1
abundance: few
CDR3nt: TGCGCCAGCAGCTTGGCCGTGGACTTCACACCTCGAGATACGCAGTATTTT
CDR3aa: CASSLAVDFTPRDTQYF

j_gene: TRBJ2-1
d_gene: TRBD2
v_gene: TRBV20-1
abundance: NA
CDR3nt: TGCAGTGCAGCCGGGACTAGCGGGGGGGGTGAGCAGTTCTTC
CDR3aa: CSAAGTSGGGEQFF

j_gene: TRBJ2-1
d_gene: NA
v_gene: TRBV2
abundance: NA
CDR3nt: TGTGCCAGCAGTGACTTCGGGACAACGTACAATGAGCAGTTCTTC
CDR3aa: CASSDFGTTYNEQFF

j_gene: TRBJ2-1
d_gene: TRBD2
v_gene: TRBV14
abundance: NA
CDR3nt: TGTGCCAGCAGCCAATTCCCCGGGACTAGCGTAAATGAGCAGTTCTTC
CDR3aa: CASSQFPGTSVNEQFF

j_gene: TRBJ1-2
d_gene: TRBD1
v_gene: TRBV20-1
abundance: few
CDR3nt: TGCAGTGCTCGGGACAGACACTATGGCTACACCTTC
CDR3aa: CSARDRHYGYTF

j_gene: TRBJ2-1
d_gene: TRBD1
v_gene: TRBV7-2
abundance: NA
CDR3nt: TGTGCCAGCAGCTTATATCCTCGGCCAGGACAGGCATCCTACAATGAGCAGTTCTTC
CDR3aa: CASSLYPRPGQASYNEQFF

j_gene: TRBJ1-4
d_gene: NA
v_gene: TRBV6-6
abundance: NA
CDR3nt: TGTGCCAGTTTTGCGTTTAATGAAAAACTGTTTTTT
CDR3aa: CASFAFNEKLFF

j_gene: TRBJ2-5
d_gene: NA
v_gene: TRBV12-3/TRBV12-4
abundance: few
CDR3nt: TGTGCCAGCAGTGTAGCAGTCGTGAAGACCCAGTACTTC
CDR3aa: CASSVAVVKTQYF

j_gene: TRBJ1-2
d_gene: TRBD1
v_gene: TRBV9
abundance: NA
CDR3nt: TGTGCCTGCAGCTCCCGGGACAGCTACTATGGCTACACCTTC
CDR3aa: CACSSRDSYYGYTF

j_gene: TRBJ2-7
d_gene: NA
v_gene: TRBV12-5
abundance: NA
CDR3nt: TGTGCTAGTGGTTTGGCCCTGAGGGGGGGCTCATACGAGCAGTACTTC
CDR3aa: CASGLALRGGSYEQYF

j_gene: TRBJ1-1
d_gene: NA
v_gene: TRBV7-6
abundance: NA
CDR3nt: TGTGCCAGCAGCTTACTAACAGGGCTGAACACTGAAGCTTTCTTT
CDR3aa: CASSLLTGLNTEAFF

j_gene: TRBJ1-2
d_gene: NA
v_gene: TRBV4-1
abundance: few
CDR3nt: TGCGCCAGCAGCCTCCAGGTACGCGAAACCTATGGCTACACCTTC
CDR3aa: CASSLQVRETYGYTF

j_gene: TRBJ2-5
d_gene: NA
v_gene: TRBV6-5
abundance: few
CDR3nt: TGTGCCAGCAGTCACAGGGTTCGGGGCCAAGAGACCCAGTACTTC
CDR3aa: CASSHRVRGQETQYF

j_gene: TRBJ2-1
d_gene: TRBD2
v_gene: TRBV20-1
abundance: few
CDR3nt: TGCAGTGCCGAGCCGGGACTAGCCTACAATGAGCAGTTCTTC
CDR3aa: CSAEPGLAYNEQFF

j_gene: TRBJ2-5
d_gene: NA
v_gene: TRBV5-1
abundance: NA
CDR3nt: TGCGCCAGCAGCTTGTCGGCCAAAGCGGAGTCCCAGTACTTC
CDR3aa: CASSLSAKAESQYF

j_gene: TRBJ1-1
d_gene: NA
v_gene: TRBV7-2
abundance: few
CDR3nt: TGTGCCAGCAGCTTAGCAGACAAGAGCACTGAAGCTTTCTTT
CDR3aa: CASSLADKSTEAFF

j_gene: TRBJ2-3
d_gene: TRBD2
v_gene: TRBV4-2
abundance: NA
CDR3nt: TGTGCCAGCAGCCAAGAAGAGCGGGGGGCGTATACGCAGTATTTT
CDR3aa: CASSQEERGAYTQYF